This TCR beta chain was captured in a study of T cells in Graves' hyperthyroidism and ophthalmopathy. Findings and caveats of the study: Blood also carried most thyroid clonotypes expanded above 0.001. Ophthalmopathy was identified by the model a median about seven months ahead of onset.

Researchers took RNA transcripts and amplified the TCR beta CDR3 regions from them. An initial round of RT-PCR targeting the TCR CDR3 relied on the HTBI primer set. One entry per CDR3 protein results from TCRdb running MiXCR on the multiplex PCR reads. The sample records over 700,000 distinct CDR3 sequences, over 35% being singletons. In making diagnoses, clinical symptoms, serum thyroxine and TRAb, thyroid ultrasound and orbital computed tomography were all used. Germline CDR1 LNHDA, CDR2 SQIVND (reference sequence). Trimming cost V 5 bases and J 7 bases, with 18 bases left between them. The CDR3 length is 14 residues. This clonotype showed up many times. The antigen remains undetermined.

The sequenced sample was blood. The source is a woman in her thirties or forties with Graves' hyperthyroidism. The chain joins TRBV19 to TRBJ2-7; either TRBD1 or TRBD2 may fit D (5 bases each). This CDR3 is CASSATPGTREQYF. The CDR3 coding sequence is TGTGCCAGTAGTGCAACGCCCGGGACGAGGGAGCAGTACTTC. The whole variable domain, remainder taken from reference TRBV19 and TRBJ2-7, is DGGITQSPKYLFRKEGQNVTLSCEQNLNHDAMYWYRQDPGQGLRLIYYSQIVNDFQKGDIAEGYSVSREKKESFPLTVTSAQKNPTAFYLCASSATPGTREQYFGPGTRLTVT.